The rows below give T cell receptor beta chains drawn from one sample of a study of OX40 agonist ivuxolimab in advanced cancers. Generated by immunoSEQ multiplex PCR, the TCRdb table keeps only in-frame clones and is missing some. This table holds 77,000 or so clones, approximately 85% found once. The sample was CD4+ or CD8+ T cells sorted from blood, taken in a trial of the OX40 agonist ivuxolimab. The source of these receptors is an adult with an advanced solid tumor such as melanoma, head and neck, liver or kidney cancer. The CDR3 runs from the conserved cysteine through the conserved F or W. The order of the fields is clone size, V gene, D gene, J gene, CDR3 protein, CDR3 DNA. The D gene is left open where the match is weak. Only part of the rows carry a size: once, few, many, or a class if the clone is expanded.

-	TRBV25-1	-	TRBJ2-7	CASSERVIGARGSHEQYF	TGTGCCAGCAGTGAAAGGGTAATCGGGGCCAGGGGAAGCCACGAGCAGTACTTC
-	TRBV9	TRBD1	TRBJ1-4	CASSIRTGAYEKLFF	TGTGCCAGCAGCATCAGGACAGGGGCGTATGAAAAACTGTTTTTT
-	TRBV23-1	-	TRBJ2-5	CASSHLLETGRETQYF	TGCGCCAGCAGTCACCTACTAGAAACGGGCCGAGAGACCCAGTACTTC
-	TRBV2	-	TRBJ1-3	CASSGLGGNTIYF	TGTGCCAGCAGTGGGCTGGGTGGAAACACCATATATTTT
-	TRBV9	TRBD1	TRBJ1-2	CASSVGGLTGFSSSYTF	TGTGCCAGCAGCGTAGGGGGGTTGACAGGGTTCTCGAGCAGCTACACCTTC
-	TRBV5-1	TRBD1	TRBJ2-7	CASSYWRLDRGSTYEQYF	TGCGCCAGCAGCTATTGGCGGCTGGACAGGGGGAGTACCTACGAGCAGTACTTC
-	TRBV2	-	TRBJ2-7	CASSESVRLTSEQYF	TGTGCCAGCAGTGAATCTGTACGACTAACCTCCGAGCAGTACTTC
-	TRBV6-1	-	TRBJ1-1	CASSAWQGRTEAFF	TGTGCCAGCAGTGCGTGGCAGGGACGCACTGAAGCTTTCTTT
-	TRBV18	-	TRBJ2-3	CASSPGSTDTQYF	TGTGCCAGCTCACCAGGGAGCACAGATACGCAGTATTTT
many	TRBV5-4	TRBD2	TRBJ2-5	CASSLELAGEGETQYF	TGTGCCAGCAGCTTGGAACTAGCGGGAGAAGGGGAGACCCAGTACTTC
once	TRBV2	TRBD1	TRBJ1-6	CATSSEQGVSPLHF	TGTGCCACCTCCTCCGAGCAGGGGGTTTCACCCCTCCACTTT